One and the same sample provided the 15 T cell receptor beta chains below, sequenced in a study of blood T cell repertoires in COVID-19. Assay: immunoSEQ multiplex PCR; the TCRdb copy retains only in-frame clones and omits some. In the table there are fewer than 200,000 clones, more than 80% of which are singletons. The source material was peripheral blood. The origin of the receptors is a woman aged 80 or over with COVID-19, enrolled during active disease.

This clone was seen once. The CDR3, as DNA: TGTGCCAGCAGCTTAGGGGCGGGGGTCCAAGAGACCCAGTACTTC. It translates to CASSLGAGVQETQYF. This chain uses TRBV7-9 with TRBJ2-5; 7 bases agree with TRBD2. V lost 1 base, J lost 1 base, and 3 bases stayed unmatched. The CDR3 spans 15 residues. In germline, CDR1 is SEHNR, CDR2 FQNEAQ (reference sequence).

The V call is TRBV19, the J call TRBJ1-4, with 8 bases aligning to TRBD1. Per the germline V gene, CDR1 is LNHDA and CDR2 is SQIVND (reference sequence). V was pared by 4 bases and J by 8 bases, with 9 bases of the junction left unmatched. The CDR3 runs to 15 residues. The CDR3 sequence is CASSTPTGGGEKLFF. CDR3 nucleotides: TGTGCCAGTAGTACCCCCACAGGGGGGGGAGAAAAACTGTTTTTT. The full variable domain, with the rest looked up from reference TRBV19 and TRBJ1-4, is DGGITQSPKYLFRKEGQNVTLSCEQNLNHDAMYWYRQDPGQGLRLIYYSQIVNDFQKGDIAEGYSVSREKKESFPLTVTSAQKNPTAFYLCASSTPTGGGEKLFFGSGTQLSVL.

The chain links TRBV6-5 to TRBJ2-3; D gene uncertain. Germline-derived CDR1 and CDR2 are MNHEY and SVGAGI. V lost 6 bases, J lost 1 base, and 8 bases lay in between. CDR3 length: 13 amino acids. The CDR3 bases are TGTGCCAGCAGGGATACAGGCACAGATACGCAGTATTTT. Amino acids: CASRDTGTDTQYF.

V usage is TRBV7-2 and J usage is TRBJ2-7; 7 nucleotides match TRBD2. Germline V gene sequence: CDR1 SGHTA, CDR2 FQGNSA. The junction had 7 bases not matched to a gene; V was cut back by 0 bases and J by 2 bases. The CDR3 sequence is 16 residues long. Here the CDR3 reads CASSLAGSSGAYEQYF. The CDR3 region has the DNA TGTGCCAGCAGCTTAGCAGGGTCTAGCGGTGCCTACGAGCAGTACTTC.

The V and J genes are TRBV19 and TRBJ2-5; weak D call: TRBD2 (6 bases). V lost 4 bases and J lost 5, with 14 bases in between. This CDR3 comprises 14 residues. Germline values: CDR1 LNHDA, CDR2 SQIVND (reference sequence). CDR3 bases: TGTGCCAGTAGTACTCGGACTACCTCGGAGACCCAGTACTTC. It specifies CASSTRTTSETQYF.

This sequence joins TRBV9 and TRBJ2-5; TRBD2 matches at 14 bases. J lost 5 bases, V lost 3 bases, and 12 bases had no gene match. Germline CDR1 and CDR2: SGDLS and YYNGEE. The CDR3 covers 18 residues. CDR3 in amino acids: CASSARGGLAGEGETQYF. The CDR3 DNA reads TGTGCCAGCAGCGCCCGAGGGGGACTAGCGGGGGAGGGCGAGACCCAGTACTTC. The full variable domain, its missing parts supplied by reference TRBV9 and TRBJ2-5, is DSGVTQTPKHLITATGQRVTLRCSPRSGDLSVYWYQQSLDQGLQFLIQYYNGEERAKGNILERFSAQQFPDLHSELNLSSLELGDSALYFCASSARGGLAGEGETQYFGPGTRLLVL.

This clone was seen a single time. The chain has TRBV6-2 or TRBV6-3 and TRBJ2-7; D perhaps matches TRBD2 (7 bases). The V end lost 2 bases, the J end lost 0 bases, and 17 bases lay between the germline ends. The CDR3 is 17 residues long. The germline V gene encodes CDR1 MNHEY and CDR2 SVGEGT. As DNA, the CDR3 is TGTGCCAGCAGTTACCCGCGGGGGCGGGGGAGCTCCTACGAGCAGTACTTC. Residues: CASSYPRGRGSSYEQYF.

The V call is TRBV19, the J call TRBJ2-7, with D possibly being TRBD1 (6 bases). Trimming removed 6 bases from V and 1 base from J, with 10 bases in between. The CDR3 is made up of 13 amino acids. Germline V gene lookup returns CDR1 LNHDA and CDR2 SQIVND (reference sequence). The CDR3 protein is CASRAGQSYEQYF. In DNA form, the CDR3 reads TGTGCCAGTAGGGCCGGACAGTCCTACGAGCAGTACTTC.

The chain couples TRBV5-1 to TRBJ2-5, with a weak D call TRBD2 (5 bases). CDR3 length equals 15 residues. Germline V gene data show CDR1 as SGHRS and CDR2 as YFSETQ. Trimming shortened V by 0 bases and J by 0 bases, and 9 bases separated the two germline ends. The CDR3 region is CASSLVAGHQETQYF. The CDR3 DNA reads TGCGCCAGCAGCTTGGTGGCGGGTCACCAAGAGACCCAGTACTTC.

The chain uses TRBV7-8 and TRBJ1-2; a weak D match, TRBD1 (5 bases). CDR3 length: 14 residues. Germline CDR1 and CDR2: SGHVS and FQNEAQ. The V and J ends lost 2 bases and 3 bases respectively, with 10 bases between them. DNA for the CDR3: TGTGCCAGCAGCTTATCCGGGGACTACTATGGCTACACCTTC. As protein: CASSLSGDYYGYTF.

The chain links TRBV19 to TRBJ1-6; the match to TRBD1 covers 9 bases. Germline CDR1 is LNHDA and CDR2 is SQIVND (reference sequence). This CDR3 has 16 amino acids. V trimming: 3 bases; J trimming: 10 bases; junction bases outside the gene matches: 10. CDR3: CASSILDRGGGSPLHF. In DNA, the CDR3 is TGTGCCAGTAGTATCCTGGACAGGGGAGGTGGCTCACCCCTCCACTTT.

The V and J genes are TRBV5-4 and TRBJ2-3; TRBD2 aligns across 13 bases. This CDR3 comprises 18 residues. V trimming: 3 bases; J trimming: 4 bases; junction bases outside the gene matches: 11. Germline-derived CDR1 and CDR2 are SGHNT and YYREEE (reference sequence). The chain's CDR3 is CASSSKSGTSGIADTQYF. For the CDR3, the DNA is TGTGCCAGCAGCTCGAAATCCGGGACTAGCGGGATCGCAGATACGCAGTATTTT. Full variable domain (outside the CDR3, taken from reference TRBV5-4 and TRBJ2-3): ETGVTQSPTHLIKTRGQQVTLRCSSQSGHNTVSWYQQALGQGPQFIFQYYREEENGRGNFPPRFSGLQFPNYSSELNVNALELDDSALYLCASSSKSGTSGIADTQYFGPGTRLTVL.

The chain links TRBV6-5 to TRBJ2-1; 8 nucleotides line up with TRBD2. Germline V gene data show CDR1 as MNHEY and CDR2 as SVGAGI. The CDR3 spans 14 residues. Trimming removed 0 bases from V and 9 bases from J; junction bases left unmatched: 4. CDR3 residues: CASSYSNSGVEQFF. CDR3 nucleotides: TGTGCCAGCAGTTACTCGAATAGCGGGGTTGAGCAGTTCTTC.

The V gene is TRBV4-1, the J gene TRBJ2-5, with 8 bases fitting TRBD2. Germline trimming cut 0 bases from V and 9 bases from J; bases unmatched to any gene: 12. The CDR3 is 16 residues long. Germline V CDR1 and CDR2: MGHRA, YSYEKL. CDR3 DNA sequence: TGCGCCAGCAGCCAAGAAACAGCGGGGGTCTCTCTATCCCAGTACTTC. Translated, it gives CASSQETAGVSLSQYF.

The sample holds one count of this clone. The rearrangement joins TRBV2 to TRBJ1-1, with 9 bases that match TRBD1. Per germline, CDR1 SNHLY and CDR2 FYNNEI. With 10 bases clipped from V and 6 bases from J, the junction kept 9 bases outside the gene matches. The CDR3 extends over 13 amino acids. CDR3 protein: CAIPGQGTPEAFF. The CDR3 DNA is TGTGCCATTCCGGGACAGGGAACCCCTGAAGCTTTCTTT.